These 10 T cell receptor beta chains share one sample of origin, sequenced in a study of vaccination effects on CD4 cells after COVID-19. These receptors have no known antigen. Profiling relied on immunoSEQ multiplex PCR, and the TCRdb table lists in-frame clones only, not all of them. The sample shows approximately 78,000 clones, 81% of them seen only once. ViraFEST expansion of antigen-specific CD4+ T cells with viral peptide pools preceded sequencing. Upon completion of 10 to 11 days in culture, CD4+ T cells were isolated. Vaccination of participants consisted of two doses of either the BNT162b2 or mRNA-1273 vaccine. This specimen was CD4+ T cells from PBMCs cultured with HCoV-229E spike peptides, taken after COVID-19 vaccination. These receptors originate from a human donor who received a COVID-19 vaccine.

CDR3 in amino acids: CASRLGGGSDNEQFF. The CDR3 region has the DNA TGTGCCAGCAGGCTTGGGGGGGGCTCGGACAATGAGCAGTTCTTC. This rearrangement joins TRBV27 to TRBJ2-1, with D possibly TRBD2 on 7 matching bases. With 6 bases removed from V and 5 bases from J, the gap between germline ends came to 17 bases. This CDR3 has 15 residues. Germline loops: CDR1 MNHEY, CDR2 SMNVEV (reference sequence).

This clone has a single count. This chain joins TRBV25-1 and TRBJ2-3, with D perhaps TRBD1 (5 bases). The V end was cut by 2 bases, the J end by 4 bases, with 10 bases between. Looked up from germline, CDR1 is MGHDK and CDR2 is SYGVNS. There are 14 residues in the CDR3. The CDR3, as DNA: TGTGCCAGCAGTGAAGCTCAGGGCCCAGATACGCAGTATTTT. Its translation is CASSEAQGPDTQYF.

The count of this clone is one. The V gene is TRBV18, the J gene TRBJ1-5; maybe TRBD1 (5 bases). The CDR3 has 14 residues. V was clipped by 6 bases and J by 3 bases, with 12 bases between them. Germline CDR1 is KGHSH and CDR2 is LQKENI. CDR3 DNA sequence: TGTGCCAGCTCGTCGGGAGGGGACAATCAGCCCCAGCATTTT. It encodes CASSSGGDNQPQHF.

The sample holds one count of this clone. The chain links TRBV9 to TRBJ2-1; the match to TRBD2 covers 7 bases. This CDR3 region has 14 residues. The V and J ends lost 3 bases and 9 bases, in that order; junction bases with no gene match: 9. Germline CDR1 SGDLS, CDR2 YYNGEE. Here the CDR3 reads CASSAPPLAGEQFF. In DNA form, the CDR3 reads TGTGCCAGCAGCGCGCCGCCATTAGCGGGTGAGCAGTTCTTC.

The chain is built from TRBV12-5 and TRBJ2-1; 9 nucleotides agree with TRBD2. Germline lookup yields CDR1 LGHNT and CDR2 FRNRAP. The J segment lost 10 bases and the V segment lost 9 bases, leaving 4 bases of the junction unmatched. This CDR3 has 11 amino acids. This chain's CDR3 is CASGREGEQFF. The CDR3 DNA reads TGTGCTAGCGGGCGGGAGGGAGAGCAGTTCTTC.

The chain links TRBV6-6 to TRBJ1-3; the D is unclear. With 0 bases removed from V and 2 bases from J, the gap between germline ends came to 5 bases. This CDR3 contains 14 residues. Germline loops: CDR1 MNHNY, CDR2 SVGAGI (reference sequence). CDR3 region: CASSYSGPGNTIYF. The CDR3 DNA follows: TGTGCCAGCAGTTACTCAGGGCCTGGAAACACCATATATTTT.

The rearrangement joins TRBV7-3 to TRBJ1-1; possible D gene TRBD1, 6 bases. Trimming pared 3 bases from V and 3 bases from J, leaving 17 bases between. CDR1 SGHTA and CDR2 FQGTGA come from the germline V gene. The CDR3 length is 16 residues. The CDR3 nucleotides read TGTGCCAGCAGCTTGAGGGGGGGGCTGGAAGACACTGAAGCTTTCTTT. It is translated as CASSLRGGLEDTEAFF.

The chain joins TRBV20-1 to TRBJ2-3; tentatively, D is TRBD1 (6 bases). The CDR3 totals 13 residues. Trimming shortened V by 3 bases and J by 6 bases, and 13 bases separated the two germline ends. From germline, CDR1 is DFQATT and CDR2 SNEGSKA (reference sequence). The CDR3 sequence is CSASLGAGDTQYF. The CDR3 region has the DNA TGCAGTGCTAGTCTGGGGGCCGGGGATACGCAGTATTTT.

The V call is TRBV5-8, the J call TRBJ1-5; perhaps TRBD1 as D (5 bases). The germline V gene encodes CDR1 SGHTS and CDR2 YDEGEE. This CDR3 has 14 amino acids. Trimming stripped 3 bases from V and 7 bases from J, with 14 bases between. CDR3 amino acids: CASSSGGGRQPQHF. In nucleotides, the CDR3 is TGTGCCAGCAGCTCCGGGGGGGGGAGACAGCCCCAGCATTTT. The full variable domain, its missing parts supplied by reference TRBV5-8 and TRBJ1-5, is EAGVTQSPTHLIKTRGQQATLRCSPISGHTSVYWYQQALGLGLQFLLWYDEGEERNRGNFPPRFSGRQFPNYSSELNVNALELEDSALYLCASSSGGGRQPQHFGDGTRLSIL.

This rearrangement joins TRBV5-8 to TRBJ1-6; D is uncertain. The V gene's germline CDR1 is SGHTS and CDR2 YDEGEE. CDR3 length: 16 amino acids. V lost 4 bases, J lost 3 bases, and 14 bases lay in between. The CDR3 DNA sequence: TGTGCCAGCAGCCTAGGTGACTCTCACTATAATTCACCCCTCCACTTT. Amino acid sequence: CASSLGDSHYNSPLHF.